This T cell receptor beta chain was captured by sequencing in a study of T cell clones after liver transplantation. Study summary: TCRbeta sequencing after a pre-transplant mixed lymphocyte reaction identified graft-donor-reactive clones, later tracked in post-transplant blood. Samples came pre-transplant, pre-randomization before withdrawal, and post-randomization after withdrawal ended.

Profiling relied on immunoSEQ multiplex PCR, and the TCRdb table lists in-frame clones only, not all of them. The top ten hold over 0.75% of the sample, which has some 110,000 clones, 80% to 85% seen once. This CDR3 spans 15 amino acids. Trimming cost V 5 bases and J 4 bases; bases outside gene matches: 7. Germline V gene sequence: CDR1 MNHEY, CDR2 SVGAGI. The clonotype was recovered from a human donor who received a liver transplant. This chain connects TRBV6-5 to TRBJ2-7; 11 positions match TRBD2. This material consisted of CD4+ T cells from blood, taken before liver transplant. The CDR3 region is CASSLSGLAEYEQYF. CDR3 nucleotides: TGTGCCAGCAGTCTTTCGGGACTAGCGGAATACGAGCAGTACTTC.